This T cell receptor beta chain is from a study of blood T cell repertoires in COVID-19. Study-level background: The United States, Italy and Spain supplied acute and convalescent COVID-19 samples. The cDNA or gDNA used as material had been derived from T cells, B-cell-depleted T cells, or PBMCs.

The CDR3 totals 17 residues. CDR1 SGHAT and CDR2 FQNNGV come from the germline V gene. V lost 0 bases to trimming and J lost 5 bases, with 19 bases between them. Authors' methods: Estimated nucleated cell counts came from reference gene primer amplification. TCRdb keeps only in-frame clones here, not all; method: immunoSEQ multiplex PCR. The DNA was the basis for D and trimming; V, J and clone size are from that table. Of around 210,000 clones in the sample, around 88% were seen once. The sequence derives from a man aged 18-30 years with active or convalescent COVID-19. This rearrangement joins TRBV11-2 to TRBJ1-1; TRBD1 might be the D (6 bases). The sequenced sample was peripheral blood. This CDR3 reads CASSLDLRRQAGTEAFF. The CDR3 region has the DNA TGTGCCAGCAGCTTAGATCTAAGGCGACAGGCGGGTACTGAAGCTTTCTTT.